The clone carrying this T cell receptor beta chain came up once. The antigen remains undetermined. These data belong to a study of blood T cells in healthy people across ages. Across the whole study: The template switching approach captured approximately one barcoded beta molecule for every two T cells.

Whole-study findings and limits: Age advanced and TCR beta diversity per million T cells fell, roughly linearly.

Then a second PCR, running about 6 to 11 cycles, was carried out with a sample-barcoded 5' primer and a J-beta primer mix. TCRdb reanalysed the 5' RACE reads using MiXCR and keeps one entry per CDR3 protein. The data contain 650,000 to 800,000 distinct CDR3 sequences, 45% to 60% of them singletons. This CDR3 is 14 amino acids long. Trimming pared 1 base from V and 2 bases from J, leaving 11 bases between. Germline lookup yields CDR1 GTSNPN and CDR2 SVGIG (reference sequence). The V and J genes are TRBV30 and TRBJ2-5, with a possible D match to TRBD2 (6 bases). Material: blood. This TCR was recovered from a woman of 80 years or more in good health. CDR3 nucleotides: TGTGCCTGGAGTGAGGCGGGGAAACAAGAGACCCAGTACTTC. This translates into CAWSEAGKQETQYF.